This T cell receptor (beta chain) was profiled in a study of sequential checkpoint blockade in melanoma. V was pared by 5 bases and J by 3 bases, with 14 bases between. Germline loops: CDR1 LNHDA, CDR2 SQIVND (reference sequence). There are 15 residues in the CDR3. Clones were read by immunoSEQ multiplex PCR, and TCRdb kept only the in-frame ones, dropping some. The table records about 4,000 clones, approximately 18% of them present only once. Treatment indicated: randomized to nivolumab then ipilimumab (arm A) or the reverse (arm B). This clone has more than one count but fewer than ten. V gene TRBV19 combines with J gene TRBJ1-5; weak D call: TRBD1 (6 bases). The material sequenced was tumor tissue (inferred from file names), taken from a patient given nivolumab and ipilimumab in sequence. This clonotype was sampled from a human patient with melanoma. Some clones in this sample may be carry-over from other donors' samples. The CDR3 nucleotides are TGTGCCAGTAGTTCCTCGGACAGCCTCAATCAGCCCCAGCATTTT. Amino acids: CASSSSDSLNQPQHF.